The 21 T cell receptor beta chains reported below all come from one sample, sequenced in a study of Ad26.COV2.S vaccination and SARS-CoV-2 variants. Clones were sequenced by immunoSEQ multiplex PCR, and TCRdb holds only the in-frame ones, with some missing. The table includes roughly 380,000 clones, approximately 84% detected once. Treatment denoted: roughly 19 received Ad26.COV2.S at low or high dose, single or two shots; 5 received placebo; per-sample allocation not given. Material that was analyzed had been drawn on day 63 after the first vaccine or placebo injection. This specimen consisted of peripheral blood, obtained in a trial of Ad26.COV2.S vaccine versus placebo. Every receptor here comes from a person aged 18 to 59 who received the Ad26.COV2.S COVID-19 vaccine or a placebo.

The rearrangement links TRBV30 to TRBJ2-3; possible D gene TRBD1, 5 bases. The CDR3 extends over 16 amino acids. V lost 0 bases and J 6 bases, leaving 19 bases between the germline ends. CDR1 GTSNPN and CDR2 SVGIG come from the germline V gene (reference sequence). The CDR3 loop is CAWSVGGASVMDTQYF. The DNA for the CDR3 is TGTGCCTGGAGTGTTGGTGGGGCGAGTGTCATGGATACGCAGTATTTT.

Ten or more counts support this clone. The chain's CDR3 is CASSLGAAGDQETQYF. CDR3 nucleotides: TGTGCCAGCAGCTTAGGGGCGGCAGGGGATCAAGAGACCCAGTACTTC. The chain couples TRBV11-3 to TRBJ2-5; possibly TRBD1 for D (6 bases). This CDR3 is 16 amino acids long. V lost 1 base and J lost 2, with 14 bases in between. The V gene's germline CDR1 is SGHNT and CDR2 YENEEA.

This chain joins TRBV5-1 and TRBJ2-1; 10 bases agree with TRBD1. The V and J ends lost 3 bases and 6 bases, in that order; junction bases with no gene match: 6. The CDR3 length is 15 residues. Germline values: CDR1 SGHRS, CDR2 YFSETQ. CDR3 DNA: TGCGCCAGCAGCTCGACCGGGACAGGGGTCAATGAGCAGTTCTTC. Translation gives CASSSTGTGVNEQFF.

This sequence joins TRBV10-3 and TRBJ2-2; 8 bases are a match to TRBD2. The ends lost 2 bases at V and 2 bases at J; junction bases unmatched: 16. CDR1 and CDR2 from the germline V gene are ENHRY and SYGVKD. This CDR3 has 20 residues. This chain's CDR3 is CAISERERPTSGNNTGELFF. The DNA for the CDR3 is TGTGCCATCAGTGAGAGAGAGAGACCTACTAGCGGAAATAACACCGGGGAGCTGTTTTTT.

This clone was seen once. As DNA, the CDR3 is TGTGCCAGCAGCTCGGGGCAGCTCTACAATGAGCAGTTCTTC. Protein product: CASSSGQLYNEQFF. The chain carries TRBV11-3 and TRBJ2-1, with D perhaps assigned TRBD1 or TRBD2 (5 bases each). V shed 4 bases and J shed 3 bases, with 10 bases lying between them. Germline V gene data show CDR1 as SGHNT and CDR2 as YENEEA. The CDR3 is 14 residues long.

The chain has TRBV2 and TRBJ2-3; D might be TRBD2 (7 bases). Germline V lookup: CDR1 SNHLY, CDR2 FYNNEI. The ends were cut back, 9 bases at V and 4 bases at J, with 14 bases in the middle. The CDR3 extends over 13 amino acids. The CDR3 DNA is TGTGCCAGTTGGGGGGGGGCCCCAGATACGCAGTATTTT. The encoded protein is CASWGGAPDTQYF.

The J gene is TRBJ2-2, the V gene TRBV7-8, with 7 nucleotides matching TRBD1. The CDR3 totals 16 residues. The germline CDR1 and CDR2 sequences are SGHVS and FQNEAQ. Germline trimming cut 6 bases from V and 8 bases from J; bases unmatched to any gene: 15. The CDR3 protein is CASSPGTMRGLGELFF. For the CDR3, the DNA is TGTGCCAGCAGTCCCGGGACCATGAGGGGGCTTGGGGAGCTGTTTTTT.

The chain combines TRBV5-5 with TRBJ2-3; 8 bases agree with TRBD1. CDR1 is SGHKS and CDR2 is YYEKEE in the germline V gene (reference sequence). Unmatched junction bases numbered 12, after V lost 2 bases and J lost 4 bases. The CDR3 length is 17 residues. The CDR3 sequence: CASSFTSGGAWADTQYF. In DNA, the CDR3 is TGTGCCAGCAGCTTTACCTCAGGGGGCGCATGGGCAGATACGCAGTATTTT.

V gene TRBV7-2 combines with J gene TRBJ2-5; weak D call: TRBD1 (7 bases). The length of the CDR3 is 14 residues. Trimming took 5 bases from V and 2 from J, leaving 12 bases between them. Per the germline V gene, CDR1 is SGHTA and CDR2 is FQGNSA. CDR3 in amino acids: CASSQGGKQETQYF. CDR3 sequence (DNA): TGTGCCAGCAGCCAGGGGGGAAAGCAAGAGACCCAGTACTTC.

The genes are TRBV9 and TRBJ2-7, with D unresolved. The CDR3 is made up of 14 amino acids. Germline V gene lookup returns CDR1 SGDLS and CDR2 YYNGEE. V lost 4 bases to trimming and J lost 1 base, with 12 bases between them. CDR3: CASSPRIQSYEQYF. CDR3 sequence (DNA): TGTGCCAGCAGCCCCCGGATCCAGTCCTACGAGCAGTACTTC.

The chain combines TRBV21-1 with TRBJ2-7; the table's D call, TRBD2, was not checked against the DNA. TRBV21-1 is labeled a pseudogene. The CDR3 runs to 14 residues. CDR3 amino acids: CASSKDPGSYEQYF. The CDR3 DNA is TGTGCCAGCAGCAAAGATCCGGGATCCTACGAGCAGTACTTC.

The chain employs TRBV6-5 and TRBJ1-1; no clear D. The CDR3 is 15 amino acids. Germline-derived CDR1 and CDR2 are MNHEY and SVGAGI. V was clipped by 7 bases and J by 1 base, with 16 bases between them. In nucleotides, the CDR3 is TGTGCCAGCAAAGACGGGATATTACCGAACACTGAAGCTTTCTTT. This gives the protein CASKDGILPNTEAFF.

The chain links TRBV5-4 to TRBJ2-1, with 10 bases aligning to TRBD2. Unmatched junction bases numbered 5, after V lost 0 bases and J lost 2 bases. The CDR3 covers 17 residues. Germline V gene sequence: CDR1 SGHNT, CDR2 YYREEE (reference sequence). The CDR3 spells CASSLEASGSPYNEQFF. CDR3 nucleotides: TGTGCCAGCAGCTTGGAGGCTAGCGGGAGTCCCTACAATGAGCAGTTCTTC.

V usage is TRBV5-6 and J usage is TRBJ2-1; weak D call: TRBD2 (6 bases). The length of the CDR3 is 15 residues. The germline V and J ends were trimmed by 0 bases and 4 bases, with 11 bases remaining between them. The germline gives CDR1 SGHDT, CDR2 YYEEEE. This CDR3 is CASSLVHGGYNEQFF. CDR3 in DNA: TGTGCCAGCAGCTTGGTTCACGGGGGTTACAATGAGCAGTTCTTC.

The chain recombines TRBV4-1 with TRBJ1-2, with TRBD1 matching 7 bases. The CDR3 has 16 amino acids. V dropped 4 bases and J dropped 2; count of bases not matched to a gene: 10. Germline V gives CDR1 MGHRA, CDR2 YSYEKL. The CDR3 DNA follows: TGCGCCAGCAGCCCGTCCGGCCAGGGGGAAAACTATGGCTACACCTTC. It is translated as CASSPSGQGENYGYTF.

The rearrangement uses TRBV7-2 and TRBJ2-3; 8 nucleotides align to TRBD2. The V and J ends lost 5 bases and 3 bases, in that order; junction bases with no gene match: 13. The germline V gene has CDR1 SGHTA and CDR2 FQGNSA. The CDR3 extends over 17 amino acids. The CDR3 bases are TGTGCCAGCAGCAACCTGCCCGGGGGGGCAAGGACAGATACGCAGTATTTT. This encodes CASSNLPGGARTDTQYF.

This sequence joins TRBV10-3 and TRBJ2-3; D uncertain. The germline CDR1 and CDR2 sequences are ENHRY and SYGVKD. This CDR3 comprises 12 residues. V gave up 2 bases and J gave up 6 bases, with 6 bases separating them. The CDR3: CAISEPGDTQYF. CDR3 DNA sequence: TGTGCCATCAGTGAGCCTGGGGATACGCAGTATTTT.

This rearrangement joins TRBV5-1 to TRBJ1-6; 12 bases are shared with TRBD1. CDR1 is SGHRS, CDR2 YFSETQ, per germline. V lost 3 bases and J lost 5; bases outside the gene matches: 12. CDR3 length: 19 residues. The CDR3 bases are TGCGCCAGCAGCTGGACCGGGACAGGGGGCGCGGTTGATAATTCACCCCTCCACTTT. Its translation: CASSWTGTGGAVDNSPLHF.

The genes are TRBV5-1 and TRBJ2-1; 8 bases are shared with TRBD2. CDR3 length: 16 amino acids. Germline assignment: CDR1 SGHRS and CDR2 YFSETQ. V lost 4 bases to trimming and J lost 2 bases; unmatched junction nucleotides: 8. CDR3 sequence: CASSPLIAGPYNEQFF. Written as DNA, the CDR3 is TGCGCCAGCAGCCCGTTAATAGCGGGGCCCTACAATGAGCAGTTCTTC. The full variable domain, completed using reference TRBV5-1 and TRBJ2-1, is KAGVTQTPRYLIKTRGQQVTLSCSPISGHRSVSWYQQTPGQGLQFLFEYFSETQRNKGNFPGRFSGRQFSNSRSEMNVSTLELGDSALYLCASSPLIAGPYNEQFFGPGTRLTVL.

The chain uses TRBV12-5 and TRBJ2-1; D is uncertain. This CDR3 comprises 14 residues. Trimming shortened V by 2 bases and J by 7 bases, and 12 bases separated the two germline ends. Germline V gives CDR1 LGHNT, CDR2 FRNRAP. In DNA, the CDR3 is TGTGCTAGTGGTTTGTCCAAAAACGGGAATGAGCAGTTCTTC. Encoded protein: CASGLSKNGNEQFF. Using reference TRBV12-5 and TRBJ2-1 for the parts outside the CDR3, the full variable domain is DARVTQTPRHKVTEMGQEVTMRCQPILGHNTVFWYRQTMMQGLELLAYFRNRAPLDDSGMPKDRFSAEMPDATLATLKIQPSEPRDSAVYFCASGLSKNGNEQFFGPGTRLTVL.

In its sample, this clone was seen once. V is TRBV29-1 and J is TRBJ2-1, with TRBD2 identical over 7 bases. Looked up from germline, CDR1 is SQVTM and CDR2 is ANQGSEA. CDR3 length equals 11 residues. The V and J ends lost 7 bases and 9 bases, in that order; junction bases with no gene match: 6. CDR3 in amino acids: CSAWGGSEQFF. CDR3 nucleotide sequence: TGCAGCGCCTGGGGGGGGAGTGAGCAGTTCTTC.